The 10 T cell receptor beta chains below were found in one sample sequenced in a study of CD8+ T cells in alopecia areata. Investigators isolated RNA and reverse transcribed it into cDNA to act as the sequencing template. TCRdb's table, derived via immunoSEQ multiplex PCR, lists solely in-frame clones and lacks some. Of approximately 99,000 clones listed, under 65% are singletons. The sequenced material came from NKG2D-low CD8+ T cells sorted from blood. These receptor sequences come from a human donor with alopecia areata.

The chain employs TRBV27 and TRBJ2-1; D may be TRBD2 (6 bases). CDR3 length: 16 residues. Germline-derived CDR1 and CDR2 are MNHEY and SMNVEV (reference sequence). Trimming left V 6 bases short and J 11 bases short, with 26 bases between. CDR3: CASRTYILREAPKQFF. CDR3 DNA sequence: TGTGCCAGCAGAACCTATATCTTGCGGGAAGCGCCGAAGCAGTTCTTC.

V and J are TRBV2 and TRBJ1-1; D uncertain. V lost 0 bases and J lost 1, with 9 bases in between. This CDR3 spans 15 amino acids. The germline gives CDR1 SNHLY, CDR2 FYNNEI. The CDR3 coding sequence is TGTGCCAGCAGTGAAGCCAGTTATTCGAACACTGAAGCTTTCTTT. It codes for CASSEASYSNTEAFF.

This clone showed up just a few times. CDR3 bases: TGCAGCGTTGAATCGACTAGCGGGAGGGTATTAAATGAGCAGTTCTTC. It is translated as CSVESTSGRVLNEQFF. This chain connects TRBV29-1 to TRBJ2-1, with 14 bases identical to TRBD2. V was clipped by 2 bases and J by 7 bases; unmatched bases: 7. The CDR3 contains 16 residues. CDR1 and CDR2 from the germline V gene are SQVTM and ANQGSEA.

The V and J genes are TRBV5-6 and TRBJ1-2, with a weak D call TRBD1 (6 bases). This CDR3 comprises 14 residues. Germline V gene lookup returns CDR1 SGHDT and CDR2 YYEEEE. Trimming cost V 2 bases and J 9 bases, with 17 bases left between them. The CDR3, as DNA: TGTGCCAGCAGCTTAAGGGGGACTTGGAGCAGCTACACCTTC. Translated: CASSLRGTWSSYTF.

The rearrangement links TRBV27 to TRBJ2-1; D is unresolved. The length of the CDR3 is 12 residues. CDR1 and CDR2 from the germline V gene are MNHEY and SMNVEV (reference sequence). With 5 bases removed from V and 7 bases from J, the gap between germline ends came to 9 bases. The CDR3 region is CASSPTGNEQFF. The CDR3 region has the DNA TGTGCCAGCAGTCCAACCGGGAATGAGCAGTTCTTC.

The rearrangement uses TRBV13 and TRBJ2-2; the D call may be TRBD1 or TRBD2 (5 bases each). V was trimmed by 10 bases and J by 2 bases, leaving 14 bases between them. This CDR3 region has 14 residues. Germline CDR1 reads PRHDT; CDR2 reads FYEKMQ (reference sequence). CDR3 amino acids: CAIPGQGNTGELFF. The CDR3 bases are TGTGCCATCCCGGGGCAGGGTAACACCGGGGAGCTGTTTTTT. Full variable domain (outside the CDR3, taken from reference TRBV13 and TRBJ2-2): AAGVIQSPRHLIKEKRETATLKCYPIPRHDTVYWYQQGPGQDPQFLISFYEKMQSDKGSIPDRFSAQQFSDYHSELNMSSLELGDSALYFCAIPGQGNTGELFFGEGSRLTVL.

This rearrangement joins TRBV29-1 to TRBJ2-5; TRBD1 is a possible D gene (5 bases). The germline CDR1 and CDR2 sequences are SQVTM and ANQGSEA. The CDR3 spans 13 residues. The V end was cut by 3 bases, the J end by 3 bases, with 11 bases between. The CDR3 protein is CSVDSGREETQYF. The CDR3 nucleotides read TGCAGCGTTGATAGTGGCAGGGAAGAGACCCAGTACTTC.

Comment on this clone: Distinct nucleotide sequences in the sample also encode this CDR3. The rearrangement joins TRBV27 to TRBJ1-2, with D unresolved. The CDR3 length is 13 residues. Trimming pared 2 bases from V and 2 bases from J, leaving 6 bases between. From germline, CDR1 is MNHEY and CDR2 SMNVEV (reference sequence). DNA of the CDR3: TGTGCCAGCAGTTTAGGGCCGAACTATGGCTACACCTTC. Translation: CASSLGPNYGYTF.

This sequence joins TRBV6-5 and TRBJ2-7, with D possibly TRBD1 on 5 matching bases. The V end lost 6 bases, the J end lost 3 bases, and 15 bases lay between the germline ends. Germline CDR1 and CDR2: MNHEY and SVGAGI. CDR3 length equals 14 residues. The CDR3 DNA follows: TGTGCCAGCAGAAAGAAGGGGTATAACTACGAGCAGTACTTC. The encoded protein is CASRKKGYNYEQYF.

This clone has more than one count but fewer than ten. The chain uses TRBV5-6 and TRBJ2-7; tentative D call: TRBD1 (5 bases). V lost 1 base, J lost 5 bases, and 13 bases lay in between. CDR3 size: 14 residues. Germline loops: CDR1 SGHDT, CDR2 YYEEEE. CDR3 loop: CASSLQMDNDEQYF. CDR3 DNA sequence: TGTGCCAGCAGCTTGCAGATGGACAACGACGAGCAGTACTTC.